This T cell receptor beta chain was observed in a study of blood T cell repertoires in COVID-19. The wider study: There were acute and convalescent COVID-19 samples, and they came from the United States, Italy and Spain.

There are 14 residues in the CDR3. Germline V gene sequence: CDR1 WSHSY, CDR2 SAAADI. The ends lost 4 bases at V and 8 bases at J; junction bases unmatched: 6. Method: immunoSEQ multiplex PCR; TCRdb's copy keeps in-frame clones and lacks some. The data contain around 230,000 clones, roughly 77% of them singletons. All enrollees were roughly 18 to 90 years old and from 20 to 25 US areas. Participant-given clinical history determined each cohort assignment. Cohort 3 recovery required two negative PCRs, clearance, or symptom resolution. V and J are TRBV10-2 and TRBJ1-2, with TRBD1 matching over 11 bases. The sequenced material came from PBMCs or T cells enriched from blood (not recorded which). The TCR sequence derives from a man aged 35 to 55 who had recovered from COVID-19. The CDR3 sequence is CASSGSDRGQGYTF. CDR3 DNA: TGCGCCAGCAGTGGATCGGACAGGGGGCAGGGCTACACCTTC.